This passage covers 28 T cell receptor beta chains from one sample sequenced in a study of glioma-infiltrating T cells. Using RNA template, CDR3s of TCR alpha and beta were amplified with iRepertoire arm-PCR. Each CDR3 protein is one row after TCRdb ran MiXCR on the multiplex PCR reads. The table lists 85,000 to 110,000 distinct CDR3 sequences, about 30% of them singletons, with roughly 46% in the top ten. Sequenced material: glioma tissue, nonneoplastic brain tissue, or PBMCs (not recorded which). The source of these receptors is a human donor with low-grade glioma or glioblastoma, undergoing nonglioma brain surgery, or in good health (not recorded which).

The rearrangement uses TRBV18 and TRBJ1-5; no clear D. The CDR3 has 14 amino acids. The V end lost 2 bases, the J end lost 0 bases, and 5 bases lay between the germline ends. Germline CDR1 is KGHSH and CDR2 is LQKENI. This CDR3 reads CASSPEDSNQPQHF. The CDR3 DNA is TGTGCCAGCTCACCAGAAGATAGCAATCAGCCCCAGCATTTT.

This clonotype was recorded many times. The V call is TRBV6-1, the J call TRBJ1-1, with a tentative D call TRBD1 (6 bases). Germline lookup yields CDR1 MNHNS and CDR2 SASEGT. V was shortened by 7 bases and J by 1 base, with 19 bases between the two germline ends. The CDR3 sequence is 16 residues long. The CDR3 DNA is TGTGCCAGCATTGGATGGACAGCCAAGTCGAACACTGAAGCTTTCTTT. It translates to CASIGWTAKSNTEAFF.

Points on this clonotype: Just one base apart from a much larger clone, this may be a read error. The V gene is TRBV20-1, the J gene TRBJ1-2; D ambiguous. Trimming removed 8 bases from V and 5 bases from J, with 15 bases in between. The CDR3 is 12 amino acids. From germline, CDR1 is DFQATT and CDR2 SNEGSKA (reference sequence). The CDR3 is CSTTTGRYGYTF. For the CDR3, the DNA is TGCAGTACCACAACCGGGAGGTATGGCTACACCTTC.

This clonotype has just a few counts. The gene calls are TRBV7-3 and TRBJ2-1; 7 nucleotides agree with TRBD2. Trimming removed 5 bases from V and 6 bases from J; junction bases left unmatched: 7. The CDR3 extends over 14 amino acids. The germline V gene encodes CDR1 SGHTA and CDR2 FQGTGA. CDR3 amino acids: CASSPGTTSNEQFF. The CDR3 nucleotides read TGTGCCAGCAGCCCCGGGACTACCTCCAATGAGCAGTTCTTC.

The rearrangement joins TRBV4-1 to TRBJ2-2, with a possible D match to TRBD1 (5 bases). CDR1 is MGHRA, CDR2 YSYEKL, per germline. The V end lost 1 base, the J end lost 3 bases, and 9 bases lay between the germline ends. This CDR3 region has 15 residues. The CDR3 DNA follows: TGCGCCAGCAGCCAAGTACAGGTGGACACCGGGGAGCTGTTTTTT. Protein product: CASSQVQVDTGELFF.

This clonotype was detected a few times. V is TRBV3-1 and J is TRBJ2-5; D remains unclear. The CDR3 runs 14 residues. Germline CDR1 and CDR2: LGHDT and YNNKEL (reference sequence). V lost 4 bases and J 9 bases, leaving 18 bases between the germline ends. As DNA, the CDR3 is TGTGCCAGCAGCCCCCAATCGGCGAGGCAGGCCCAGTACTTC. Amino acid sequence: CASSPQSARQAQYF.

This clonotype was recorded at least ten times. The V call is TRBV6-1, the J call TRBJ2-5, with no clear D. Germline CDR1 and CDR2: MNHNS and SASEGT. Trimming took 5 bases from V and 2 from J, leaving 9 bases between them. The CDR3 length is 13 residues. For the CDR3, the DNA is TGTGCCAGCAGTACGCCTTATCAAGAGACCCAGTACTTC. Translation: CASSTPYQETQYF.

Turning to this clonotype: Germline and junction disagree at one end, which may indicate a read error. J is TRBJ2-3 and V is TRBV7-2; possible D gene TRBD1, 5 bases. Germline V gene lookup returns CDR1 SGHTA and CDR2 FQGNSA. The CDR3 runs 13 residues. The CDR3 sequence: CASSLGVRDKQYF. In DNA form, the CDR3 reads TGTGCCAGCAGCTTAGGGGTCAGGGATAAGCAGTATTTT.

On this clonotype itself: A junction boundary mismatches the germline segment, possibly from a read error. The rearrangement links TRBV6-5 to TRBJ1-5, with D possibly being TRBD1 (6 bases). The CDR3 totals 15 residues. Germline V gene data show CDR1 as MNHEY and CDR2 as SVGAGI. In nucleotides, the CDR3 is TGTGCCAGCAGTTATGGTATAGGGGGAAATCAGCCCCATCATTTT. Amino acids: CASSYGIGGNQPHHF.

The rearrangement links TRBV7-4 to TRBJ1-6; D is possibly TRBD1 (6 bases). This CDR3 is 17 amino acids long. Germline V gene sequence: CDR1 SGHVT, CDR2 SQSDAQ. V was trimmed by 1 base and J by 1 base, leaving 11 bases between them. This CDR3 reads CASSLDRGGSYNSPLHF. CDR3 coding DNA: TGTGCCAGCAGCTTAGATAGAGGGGGATCCTATAATTCACCCCTCCACTTT. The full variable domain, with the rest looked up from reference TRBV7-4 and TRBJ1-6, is GAGVSQSPRYKVAKRGRDVALRCDSISGHVTLYWYRQTLGQGSEVLTYSQSDAQRDKSGRPSGRFSAERPERSVSTLKIQRTEQGDSAVYLCASSLDRGGSYNSPLHFGNGTRLTVT.

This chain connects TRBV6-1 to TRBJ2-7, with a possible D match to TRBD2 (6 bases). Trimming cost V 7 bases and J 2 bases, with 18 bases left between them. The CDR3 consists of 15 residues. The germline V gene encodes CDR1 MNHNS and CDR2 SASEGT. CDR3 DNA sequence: TGTGCCAGCACCGAGGGATCGGGGGTGACCTACGAGCAGTACTTC. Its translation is CASTEGSGVTYEQYF.

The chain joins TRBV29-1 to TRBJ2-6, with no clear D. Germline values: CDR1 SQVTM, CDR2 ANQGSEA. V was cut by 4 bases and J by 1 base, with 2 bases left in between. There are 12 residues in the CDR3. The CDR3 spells CSVVSGANVLTF. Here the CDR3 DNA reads TGCAGCGTTGTATCTGGGGCCAACGTCCTGACTTTC.

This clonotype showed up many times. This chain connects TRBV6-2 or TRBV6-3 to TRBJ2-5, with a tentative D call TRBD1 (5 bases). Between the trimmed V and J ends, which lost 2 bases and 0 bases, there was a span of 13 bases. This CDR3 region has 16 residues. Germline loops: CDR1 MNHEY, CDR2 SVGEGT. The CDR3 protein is CASSYSTSGYQETQYF. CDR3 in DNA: TGTGCCAGCAGTTACAGTACTTCAGGGTACCAAGAGACCCAGTACTTC.

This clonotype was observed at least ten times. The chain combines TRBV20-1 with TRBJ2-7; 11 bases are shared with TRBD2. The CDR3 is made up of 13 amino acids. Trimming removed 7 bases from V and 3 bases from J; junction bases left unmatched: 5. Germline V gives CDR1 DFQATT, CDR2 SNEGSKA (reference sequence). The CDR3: CSVATSGVYEQYF. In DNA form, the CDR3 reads TGCAGTGTCGCGACTAGCGGGGTCTACGAGCAGTACTTC.

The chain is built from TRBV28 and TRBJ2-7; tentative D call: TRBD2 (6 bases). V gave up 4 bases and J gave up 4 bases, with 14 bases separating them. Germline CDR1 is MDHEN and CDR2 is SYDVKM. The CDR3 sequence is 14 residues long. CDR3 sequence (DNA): TGTGCCAGCAGTTCAACGAGCGGGTGGTACGAGCAGTACTTC. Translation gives CASSSTSGWYEQYF.

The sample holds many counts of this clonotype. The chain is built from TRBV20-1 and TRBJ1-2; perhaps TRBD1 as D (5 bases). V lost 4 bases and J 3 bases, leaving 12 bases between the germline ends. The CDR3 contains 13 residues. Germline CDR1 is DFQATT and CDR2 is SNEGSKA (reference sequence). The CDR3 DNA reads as TGCAGTGCTAATCCAGGGTTGGACTATGGCTACACCTTC. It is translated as CSANPGLDYGYTF.

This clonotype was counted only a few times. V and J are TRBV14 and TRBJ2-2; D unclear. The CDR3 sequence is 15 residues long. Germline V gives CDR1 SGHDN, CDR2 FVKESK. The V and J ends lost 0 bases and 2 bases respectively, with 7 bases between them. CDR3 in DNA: TGTGCCAGCAGCCAAGAATTACCCAACACCGGGGAGCTGTTTTTT. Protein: CASSQELPNTGELFF.

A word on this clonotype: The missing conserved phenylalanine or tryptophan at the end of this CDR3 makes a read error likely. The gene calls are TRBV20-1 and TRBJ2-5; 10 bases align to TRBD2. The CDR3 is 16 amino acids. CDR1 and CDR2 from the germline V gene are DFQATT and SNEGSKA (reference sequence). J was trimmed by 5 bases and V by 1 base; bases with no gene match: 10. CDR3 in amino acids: CSARVTSGGALETQYL. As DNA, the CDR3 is TGCAGTGCTAGAGTAACAAGCGGGGGGGCCTTGGAGACCCAGTACCTC.

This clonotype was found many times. The CDR3 is CSARRQPSTDTQYF. The CDR3 DNA is TGCAGTGCTAGAAGACAGCCAAGCACAGATACGCAGTATTTT. The rearrangement joins TRBV20-1 to TRBJ2-3; a weak D match, TRBD1 (5 bases). V lost 2 bases and J 0 bases, leaving 9 bases between the germline ends. The CDR3 is made up of 14 amino acids. Germline V gives CDR1 DFQATT, CDR2 SNEGSKA (reference sequence).

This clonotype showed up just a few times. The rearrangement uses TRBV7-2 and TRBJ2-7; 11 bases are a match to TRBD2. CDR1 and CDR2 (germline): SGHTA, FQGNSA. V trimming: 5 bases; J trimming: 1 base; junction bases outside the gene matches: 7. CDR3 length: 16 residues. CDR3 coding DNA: TGTGCCAGCAGCACCCTAGCGGGGGGCGGGTCCTACGAGCAGTACTTC. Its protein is CASSTLAGGGSYEQYF.

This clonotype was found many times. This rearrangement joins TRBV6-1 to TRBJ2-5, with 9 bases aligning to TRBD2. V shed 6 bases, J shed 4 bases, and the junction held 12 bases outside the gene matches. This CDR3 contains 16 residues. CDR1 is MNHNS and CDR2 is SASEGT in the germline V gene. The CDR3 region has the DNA TGTGCCAGCAGAGAACCGGGACTAGCTATTAGAGAGACCCAGTACTTC. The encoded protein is CASREPGLAIRETQYF.

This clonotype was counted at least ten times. The CDR3 loop is CASSEAQGASYEQYF. The CDR3 DNA follows: TGTGCCAGCAGTGAAGCTCAGGGGGCTTCCTACGAGCAGTACTTC. This sequence joins TRBV6-1 and TRBJ2-7; 8 bases are shared with TRBD1. CDR3 length equals 15 residues. Trimming cost V 0 bases and J 1 base; bases outside gene matches: 2. Germline V gene lookup returns CDR1 MNHNS and CDR2 SASEGT.

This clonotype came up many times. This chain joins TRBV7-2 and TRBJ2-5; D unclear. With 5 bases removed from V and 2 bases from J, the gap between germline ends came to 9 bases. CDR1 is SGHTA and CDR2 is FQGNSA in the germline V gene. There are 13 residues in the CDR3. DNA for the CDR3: TGTGCCAGCAGCCGCCCTCAGCAAGAGACCCAGTACTTC. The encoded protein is CASSRPQQETQYF.

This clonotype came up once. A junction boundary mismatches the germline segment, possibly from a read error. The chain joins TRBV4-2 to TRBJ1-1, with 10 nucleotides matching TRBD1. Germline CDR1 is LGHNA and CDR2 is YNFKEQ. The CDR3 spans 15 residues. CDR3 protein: CASSPTGTGDTEAFF. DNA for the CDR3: TGTGCCAGCAGCCCTACCGGGACAGGGGACACTGAAGCTTTCTTC.

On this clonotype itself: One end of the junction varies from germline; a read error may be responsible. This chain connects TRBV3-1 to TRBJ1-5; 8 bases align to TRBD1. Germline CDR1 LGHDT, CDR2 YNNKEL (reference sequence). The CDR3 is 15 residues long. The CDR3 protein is CAGSPTGGSHQPQHF. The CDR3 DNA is TGTGCCGGCAGCCCTACAGGGGGGTCCCACCAGCCCCAGCATTTT.

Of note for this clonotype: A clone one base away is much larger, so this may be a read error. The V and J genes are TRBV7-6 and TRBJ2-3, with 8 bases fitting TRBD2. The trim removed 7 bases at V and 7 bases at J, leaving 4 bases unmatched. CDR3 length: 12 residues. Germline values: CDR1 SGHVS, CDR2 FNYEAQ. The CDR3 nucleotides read TGTGCCAGCACTCGCGGGGGGCATACGCAGTATTTT. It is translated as CASTRGGHTQYF.

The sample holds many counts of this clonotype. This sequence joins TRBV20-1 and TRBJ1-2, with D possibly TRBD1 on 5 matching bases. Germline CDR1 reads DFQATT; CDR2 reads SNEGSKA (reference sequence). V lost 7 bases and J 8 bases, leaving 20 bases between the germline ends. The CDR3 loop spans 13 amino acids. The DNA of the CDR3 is TGCAGTGAGAGGGGTAGGGCAGGAAAAGGCTACACCTTC. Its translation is CSERGRAGKGYTF.

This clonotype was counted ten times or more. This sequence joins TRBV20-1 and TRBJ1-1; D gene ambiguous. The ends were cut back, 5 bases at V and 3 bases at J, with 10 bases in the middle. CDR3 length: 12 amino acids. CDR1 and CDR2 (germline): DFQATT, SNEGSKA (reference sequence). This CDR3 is CSAWRWDTEAFF. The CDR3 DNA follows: TGCAGTGCTTGGAGGTGGGACACTGAAGCTTTCTTT.